This T cell receptor (beta chain) was found in a study of T cells in localized non-small cell lung cancer. This clone was counted a few times. Its antigen remains unknown. Using immunoSEQ multiplex PCR, the repertoire was profiled, and TCRdb retains in-frame clones only, with some absent. The sample contains 2,000 to 3,000 clones, over 30% of which appear only once. This CDR3 is 14 amino acids long. V lost 6 bases and J 4 bases, leaving 13 bases between the germline ends. CDR1 LNHDA and CDR2 SQIVND come from the germline V gene (reference sequence). The study, taken as a whole, reports: Peak T cell clonality was found in uninvolved adjacent lung, exceeding tumor.

The sample here was lung tumor tissue, taken before any cancer treatment. This receptor was taken from a male donor aged 60 or older with stage II squamous cell lung carcinoma. This rearrangement joins TRBV19 to TRBJ2-1, with D possibly matching TRBD2 (6 bases). As DNA, the CDR3 is TGTGCCAGTAGCACGCCGGGGGTTTACAATGAGCAGTTCTTC. Translation: CASSTPGVYNEQFF.